The text below deals with one T cell receptor beta chain. This clonotype appeared many times. Its target antigen remains unknown. Base qualities are not recorded, but no much larger clone differs from it by a single base. The data stem from a study of T cells in Graves' hyperthyroidism and ophthalmopathy (dated by TCRdb to between 2018 and 2020). As for the study more broadly: Peripheral blood was collected at initial diagnosis, before any treatment. To identify TCR V-J signatures that set the groups apart, the researchers used a discovery cohort of about a hundred patients, made up of fewer than 50 with Graves' ophthalmopathy and some 56 with stable Graves' hyperthyroidism. Whether ophthalmopathy could be predicted prospectively was tested in an independent validation cohort made up of about 18 hyperthyroidism patients plus 17 patients who later progressed to ophthalmopathy. The roughly 91 discovery patients were randomly divided into training and test sets at a 7:3 ratio. Thyroid tissue and blood T-cell repertoires from about six Graves' hyperthyroidism patients were also compared in the study. Following sampling, methimazole starting at 30 mg daily was given to hyperthyroidism patients, and high-dose intravenous methylprednisolone was given to ophthalmopathy patients. According to the paper, TCR Vbeta CDR3 sequencing was carried out on roughly 130 peripheral blood samples, which came from 40 to 45 ophthalmopathy, 75 or so hyperthyroidism and roughly 17 progressor patients. The paper as a whole reports these results and caveats: Most expanded thyroid clonotypes (frequency above 0.001) were also detected in blood, a finding suggesting that blood repertoires may reflect thyroid immune responses. A model built on a 13 V-J signature distinguished ophthalmopathy from stable hyperthyroidism, reaching roughly 88% sensitivity and around 81% specificity in cross-validation and 80%/75% in testing. No statistical method was used to set the sample size in advance, and investigators knew the group allocation. In validation, the model predicted progression to ophthalmopathy a median of about 6.8 months before onset, with around 70% sensitivity and nearly 75% specificity.

The CDR3 has 14 amino acids, counting the end cysteine and phenylalanine. Only the CDR3 part of the read is kept: 42 bases, read in frame from the first base. A distance of 9 bases separates the germline ends of V and J, which lose 3 bases and 1 base respectively. Amplification of TCR beta CDR3 regions was carried out from RNA transcripts. The TCR CDR3 was subjected to a first round of RT-PCR using the HTBI primer set and the Qiagen OneStep RT-PCR kit. The libraries were constructed in a second round of multiplex PCR and then size-selected and purified. Sequencing of the libraries was done on an Illumina HiSeq2000 using paired-end 100 bp reads. In the source study's methods: SOAPnuke was used to process the raw data, with reads discarded if the reads contained adapters or uncalled bases, had a mean Phred below 15, or lacked an exact constant-primer or identifier match. COPE v1.2.5 was used to merge high-quality paired reads, and clonotypes were defined as unique nucleotide sequences. MiTCR v1.1 was used to align clonotypes to the IMGT TRBV, TRBD and TRBJ reference segments. The analysis was restricted to V-J combinations with a frequency above 0.0001, which together covered roughly 99% of the repertoires. A TCS score was defined as the ratio of F50 (clonal expansion) to E x V (chaos), with BLOSUM62-based TCRdist applied between CDR3 peptides within each V-J. Welch's t-statistics and random forest reduced roughly 530 V-J features to fewer than 15, which were used in a naive Bayes classifier (R e1071). TCRdb took the public reads, trimmed them with fastp at Q25, ran MiXCR for clone calling and kept in-frame beta chains. Rows are unified per CDR3 protein, each entry keeping the most common DNA and genes. Clone size and V and J calls follow TCRdb, not the original study. Here the sample has approximately 410,000 distinct CDR3 sequences; approximately 14% occur a single time. The ten largest clones capture under 15% of the sample.

Ophthalmopathy patients had moderately to severely active disease, with a Clinical Activity Score of 3 or more, a NOSPECS grade of 4 or more, and a disease duration of less than 3 months. The study excluded patients with uncontrolled infections, other autoimmune diseases, pregnancy or lactation. Diagnoses relied on clinical symptoms, serum thyroxine and TRAb, thyroid ultrasound and orbital computed tomography. PBMCs were isolated from more than 8 ml of fresh peripheral blood by Ficoll-Paque density gradient centrifugation. Total RNA was extracted with Trizol reagent, and quality was checked on an Agilent 2100 Bioanalyzer.

The chain is assembled from TRBV12-3 or TRBV12-4 and TRBJ1-1; the D segment cannot be called with confidence. Sequenced material: blood. This TCR was sampled from a man aged 18 to 35 with Graves' ophthalmopathy. CDR3 loop: CASSFGQTNTEAFF. DNA sequence: TGTGCCAGCAGTTTTGGGCAGACGAACACTGAAGCTTTCTTT.